Listed here are 6 T cell receptor beta chains from one sample, sequenced in a study of T cells expressing NK-cell markers. TCRdb re-called the 5' RACE reads; every CDR3 protein appears as one record, without DNA. Its listing shows about 15,000 distinct CDR3 sequences. Sequencing used blood T cells: a sorted CD56 or NKG2C T cell subset, CD4+ or CD8+ T cells, or bulk PBMC T cells (not recorded which). These receptors all come from a man aged 18-70 years in good health.

The chain employs TRBV25-1 and TRBJ2-1; the D call of TRBD1 rests on TCRdb alone, since no DNA is present to check it. The CDR3 consists of 14 residues. Germline V gene lookup returns CDR1 MGHDK and CDR2 SYGVNS. The CDR3 here is CASSAPTGPYEQFF.

This chain joins TRBV3-1 and TRBJ1-4; TCRdb's D call, TRBD1, is unchecked because there is no DNA. Germline CDR1 LGHDT, CDR2 YNNKEL (reference sequence). The CDR3 sequence is 11 residues long. CDR3 region: CASSRTGRLFF.

V usage is TRBV12-5 and J usage is TRBJ2-2; TCRdb indicates TRBD2, and absent DNA this call remains unverified. Looked up from germline, CDR1 is LGHNT and CDR2 is FRNRAP. The CDR3 runs 17 residues. CDR3 residues: CASGLVPGEVNTGELFF.

The chain is built from TRBV6-2 or TRBV6-3 and TRBJ2-7. CDR1 is MNHEY, CDR2 SVGEGT, per germline. This CDR3 comprises 11 residues. The CDR3 is CASRTRSEQYF.

The chain joins TRBV4-3 to TRBJ1-5; TCRdb picks TRBD1, but there is no DNA to check that call. This CDR3 has 15 amino acids. CDR1 LGHNA and CDR2 YSLEER come from the germline V gene. CDR3 amino acids: CASSLTSGDRQPQHF.

The chain carries TRBV20-1 and TRBJ2-5; TCRdb's D gene call, TRBD1, goes unchecked for lack of DNA. The CDR3 extends over 15 amino acids. Germline V gene lookup returns CDR1 DFQATT and CDR2 SNEGSKA (reference sequence). The CDR3 protein is CSARDLGTTQETQYF.